This T cell receptor (beta chain) was observed in a study of T cell responses to AZD1222 COVID-19 vaccine. The V end was cut by 3 bases, the J end by 11 bases, with 10 bases between. The CDR3 has 12 residues. Germline assignment: CDR1 LGHDT and CDR2 YNNKEL (reference sequence). Sequencing was performed with immunoSEQ multiplex PCR; in TCRdb, only in-frame clones are kept and a portion is missing. The sample consists of 100,000 to 140,000 clones, approximately 92% of them appearing once. Material: peripheral blood, obtained 28 days after the second AZD1222 dose. This sequence originates from an adult who received the AZD1222 COVID-19 vaccine. The chain couples TRBV3-1 (or the pseudogene TRBV3-2) to TRBJ1-4; D is possibly TRBD1 (5 bases). CDR3 region: CASSHNRDKLFF. The CDR3 nucleotides are TGTGCCAGCAGCCACAACCGGGACAAACTGTTTTTT.